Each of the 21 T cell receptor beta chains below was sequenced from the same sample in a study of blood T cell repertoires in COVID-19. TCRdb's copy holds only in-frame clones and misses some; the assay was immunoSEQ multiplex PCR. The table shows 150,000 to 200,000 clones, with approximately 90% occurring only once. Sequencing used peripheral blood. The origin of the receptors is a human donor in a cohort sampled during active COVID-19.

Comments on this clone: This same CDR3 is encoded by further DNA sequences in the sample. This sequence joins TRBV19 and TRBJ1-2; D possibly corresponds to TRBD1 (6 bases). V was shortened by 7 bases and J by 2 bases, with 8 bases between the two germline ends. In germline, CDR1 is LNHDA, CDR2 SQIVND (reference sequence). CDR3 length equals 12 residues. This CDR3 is CASKDRNYGYTF. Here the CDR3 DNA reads TGTGCCAGTAAGGACAGAAACTATGGCTACACCTTC.

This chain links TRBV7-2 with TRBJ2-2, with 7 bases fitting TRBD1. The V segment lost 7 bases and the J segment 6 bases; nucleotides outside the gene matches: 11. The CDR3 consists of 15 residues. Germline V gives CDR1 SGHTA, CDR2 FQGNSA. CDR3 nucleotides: TGTGCCAGCACCCTGGACAGGTCTCTCGCCGGGGAGCTGTTTTTT. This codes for CASTLDRSLAGELFF. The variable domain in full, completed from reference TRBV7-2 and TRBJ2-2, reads GAGVSQSPSNKVTEKGKDVELRCDPISGHTALYWYRQSLGQGLEFLIYFQGNSAPDKSGLPSDRFSAERTGGSVSTLTIQRTQQEDSAVYLCASTLDRSLAGELFFGEGSRLTVL.

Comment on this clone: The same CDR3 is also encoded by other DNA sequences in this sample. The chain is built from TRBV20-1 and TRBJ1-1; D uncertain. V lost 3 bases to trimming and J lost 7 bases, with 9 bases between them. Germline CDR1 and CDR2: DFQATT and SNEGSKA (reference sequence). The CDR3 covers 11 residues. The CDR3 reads CSASSGHEAFF. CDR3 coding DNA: TGCAGTGCTAGTAGCGGCCATGAAGCTTTCTTT.

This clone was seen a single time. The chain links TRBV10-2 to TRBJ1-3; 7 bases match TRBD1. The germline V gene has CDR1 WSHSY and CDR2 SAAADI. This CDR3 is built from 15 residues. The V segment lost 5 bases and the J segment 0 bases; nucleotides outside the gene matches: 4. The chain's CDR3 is CASSRQGSSGNTIYF. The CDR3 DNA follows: TGCGCCAGCAGTCGACAGGGAAGCTCTGGAAACACCATATATTTT.

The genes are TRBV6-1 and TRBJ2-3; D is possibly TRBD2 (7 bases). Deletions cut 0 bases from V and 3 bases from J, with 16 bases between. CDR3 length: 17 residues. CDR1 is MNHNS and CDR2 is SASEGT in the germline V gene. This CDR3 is CASSEAGGGLGTDTQYF. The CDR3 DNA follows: TGTGCCAGCAGTGAAGCTGGGGGGGGGCTTGGAACAGATACGCAGTATTTT.

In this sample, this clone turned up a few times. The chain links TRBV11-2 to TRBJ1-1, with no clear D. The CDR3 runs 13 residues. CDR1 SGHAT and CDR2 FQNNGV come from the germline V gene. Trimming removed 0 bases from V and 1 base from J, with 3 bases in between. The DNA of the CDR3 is TGTGCCAGCAGCTTAGAACAGAACACTGAAGCTTTCTTT. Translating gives CASSLEQNTEAFF.

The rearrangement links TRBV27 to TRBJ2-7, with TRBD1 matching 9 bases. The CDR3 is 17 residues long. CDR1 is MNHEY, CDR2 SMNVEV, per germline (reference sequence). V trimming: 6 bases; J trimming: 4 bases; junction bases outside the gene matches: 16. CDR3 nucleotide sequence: TGTGCCAGCAGGCGGGAGAACACAGGGGGCGCGGGTTACGAGCAGTACTTC. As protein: CASRRENTGGAGYEQYF.

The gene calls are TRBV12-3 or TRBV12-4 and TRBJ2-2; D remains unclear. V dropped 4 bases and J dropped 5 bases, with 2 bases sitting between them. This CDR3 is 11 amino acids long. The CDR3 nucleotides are TGTGCCAGCAGTTCAACCGGGGAGCTGTTTTTT. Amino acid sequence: CASSSTGELFF.

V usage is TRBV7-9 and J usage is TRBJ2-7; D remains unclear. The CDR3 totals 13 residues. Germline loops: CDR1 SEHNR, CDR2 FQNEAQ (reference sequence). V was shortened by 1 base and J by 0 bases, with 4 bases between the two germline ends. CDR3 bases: TGTGCCAGCAGCTTAGAACTCTCCTACGAGCAGTACTTC. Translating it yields CASSLELSYEQYF.

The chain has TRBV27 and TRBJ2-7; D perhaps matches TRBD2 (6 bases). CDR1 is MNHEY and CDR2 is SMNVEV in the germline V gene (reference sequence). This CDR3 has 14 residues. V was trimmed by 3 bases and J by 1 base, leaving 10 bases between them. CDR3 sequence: CASSLVGGSYEQYF. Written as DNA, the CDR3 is TGTGCCAGCAGTTTGGTGGGGGGTTCCTACGAGCAGTACTTC.

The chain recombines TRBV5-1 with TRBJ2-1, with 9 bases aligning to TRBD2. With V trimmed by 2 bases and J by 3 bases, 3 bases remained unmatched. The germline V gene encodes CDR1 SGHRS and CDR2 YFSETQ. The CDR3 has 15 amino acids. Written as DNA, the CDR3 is TGCGCCAGCAGCTTAGCGGGAGGCGTCTACAATGAGCAGTTCTTC. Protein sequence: CASSLAGGVYNEQFF.

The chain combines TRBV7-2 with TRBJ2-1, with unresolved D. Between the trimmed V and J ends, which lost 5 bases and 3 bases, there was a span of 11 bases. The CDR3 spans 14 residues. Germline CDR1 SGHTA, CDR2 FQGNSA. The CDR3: CASSQPVSYNEQFF. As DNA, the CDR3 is TGTGCCAGCAGCCAACCTGTTAGCTACAATGAGCAGTTCTTC.

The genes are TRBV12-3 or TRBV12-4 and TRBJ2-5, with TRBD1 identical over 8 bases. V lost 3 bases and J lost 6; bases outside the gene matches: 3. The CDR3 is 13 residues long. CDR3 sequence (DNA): TGTGCCAGCAGTTTGACAGGGGCTAAGACCCAGTACTTC. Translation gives CASSLTGAKTQYF.

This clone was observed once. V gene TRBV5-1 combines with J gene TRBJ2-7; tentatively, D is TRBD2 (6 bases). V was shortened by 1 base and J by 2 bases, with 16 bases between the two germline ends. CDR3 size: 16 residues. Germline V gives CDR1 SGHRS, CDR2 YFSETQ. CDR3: CASSLNPGVGTYEQYF. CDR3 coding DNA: TGCGCCAGCAGCTTGAATCCGGGGGTCGGGACCTACGAGCAGTACTTC.

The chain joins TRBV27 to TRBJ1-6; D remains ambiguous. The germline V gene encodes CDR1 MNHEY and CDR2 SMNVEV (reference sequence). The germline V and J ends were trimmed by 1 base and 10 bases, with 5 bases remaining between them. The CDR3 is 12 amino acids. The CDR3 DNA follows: TGTGCCAGCAGTTTATTTAGCTCACCCCTCCACTTT. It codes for CASSLFSSPLHF.

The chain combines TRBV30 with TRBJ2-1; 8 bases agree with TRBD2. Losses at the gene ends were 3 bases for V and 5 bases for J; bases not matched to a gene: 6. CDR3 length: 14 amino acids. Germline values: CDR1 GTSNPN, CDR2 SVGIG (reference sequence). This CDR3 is CAWSGGLVHNEQFF. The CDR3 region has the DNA TGTGCCTGGAGCGGGGGACTAGTCCACAATGAGCAGTTCTTC.

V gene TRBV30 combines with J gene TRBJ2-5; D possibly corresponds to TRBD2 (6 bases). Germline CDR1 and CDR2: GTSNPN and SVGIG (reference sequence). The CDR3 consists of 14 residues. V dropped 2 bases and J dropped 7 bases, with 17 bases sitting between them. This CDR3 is CAWSQLSGVATQYF. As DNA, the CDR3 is TGTGCCTGGAGTCAACTCTCGGGGGTGGCGACCCAGTACTTC.

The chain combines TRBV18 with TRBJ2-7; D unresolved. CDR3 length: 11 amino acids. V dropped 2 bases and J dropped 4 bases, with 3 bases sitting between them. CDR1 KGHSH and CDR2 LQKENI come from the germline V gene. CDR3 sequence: CASSPTYEQYF. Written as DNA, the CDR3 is TGTGCCAGCTCACCAACTTACGAGCAGTACTTC.

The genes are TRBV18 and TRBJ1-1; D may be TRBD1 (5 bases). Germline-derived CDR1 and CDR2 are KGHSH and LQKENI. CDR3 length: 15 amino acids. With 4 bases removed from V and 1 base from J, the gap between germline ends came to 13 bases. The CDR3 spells CASSLTADRNTEAFF. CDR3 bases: TGTGCCAGCTCACTAACAGCAGACAGGAACACTGAAGCTTTCTTT.

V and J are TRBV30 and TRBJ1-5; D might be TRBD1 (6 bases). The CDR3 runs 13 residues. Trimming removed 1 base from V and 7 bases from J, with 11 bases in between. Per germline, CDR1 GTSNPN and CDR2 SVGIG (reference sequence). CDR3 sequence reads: CAWSAGEEQPQHF. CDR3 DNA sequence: TGTGCCTGGAGTGCAGGGGAAGAGCAGCCCCAGCATTTT. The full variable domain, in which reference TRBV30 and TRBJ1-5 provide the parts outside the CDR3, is SQTIHQWPATLVQPVGSPLSLECTVEGTSNPNLYWYRQAAGRGLQLLFYSVGIGQISSEVPQNLSASRPQDRQFILSSKKLLLSDSGFYLCAWSAGEEQPQHFGDGTRLSIL.

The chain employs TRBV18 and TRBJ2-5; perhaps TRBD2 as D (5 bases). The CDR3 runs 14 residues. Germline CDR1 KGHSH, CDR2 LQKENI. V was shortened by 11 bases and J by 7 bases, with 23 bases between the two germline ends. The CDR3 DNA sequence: TGTGCCTCAACACCGAGTACTACCGCGGGGACCCAGTACTTC. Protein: CASTPSTTAGTQYF. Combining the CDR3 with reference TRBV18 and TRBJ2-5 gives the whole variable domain NAGVMQNPRHLVRRRGQEARLRCSPMKGHSHVYWYRQLPEEGLKFMVYLQKENIIDESGMPKERFSAEFPKEGPSILRIQQVVRGDSAAYFCASTPSTTAGTQYFGPGTRLLVL.